This TCR beta chain derives from a study of stem cell transplantation in POMP-related autoinflammatory disease. Overall study results and limits: A trend toward lower repertoire diversity and greater clonality appeared in every analyzed T-cell subset of PRAID patients.

On this clone itself: The antigen is undetermined.

The table came from immunoSEQ multiplex PCR; TCRdb's copy has only in-frame clones and leaves some out. The sample comprises about 68,000 clones, around 90% of which are singletons, and roughly 0.7% rests with the top ten. PRAID combined immunodeficiency and autoinflammation. The V gene's germline CDR1 is SGHRS and CDR2 YFSETQ. The CDR3 has 14 amino acids. V lost 4 bases to trimming and J lost 6 bases, with 14 bases between them. The source of this sequence is a human patient with POMP-related autoinflammation and immune dysregulation (PRAID). Some T cells could come from the graft donor. Sample: CD4+ T cells from PBMCs, taken after stem cell transplantation. The chain uses TRBV5-1 and TRBJ2-1; D call uncertain. CDR3 residues: CASSPLSLGNEQFF. The CDR3 DNA reads TGCGCCAGCAGCCCCCTCTCCCTCGGCAATGAGCAGTTCTTC.